Listed below are T cell receptor beta chains from one sample, sequenced in a study of regulatory T cells in long-lasting Graves disease. TCRdb ran MiXCR on the multiplex PCR reads and lists one entry per CDR3 protein. The table shows more than 350,000 distinct CDR3 sequences, with more than 12% occurring only once. This sample was shared with a second study, whose subject was T cells in Graves' hyperthyroidism and ophthalmopathy.

The sequenced sample was peripheral blood mononuclear cells (PBMCs), obtained at new diagnosis, from a patient treated with antithyroid drugs. The receptors come from a woman aged 30 to 39 with Graves disease. Each CDR3 is given with its conserved first and last residue. The D gene is left open where the match is weak. Clone size is shown for a subset of rows, as once, few, many or a class of expanded clone.

>many|TRBD1|TRBJ2-2|TRBV15
CATSRGTGRGTGELFF
TGTGCCACCAGCAGAGGGACAGGCAGAGGCACCGGGGAGCTGTTTTTT
>many|TRBD2|TRBJ2-1|TRBV5-1
CASGVASGYNEQFF
TGCGCCAGCGGCGTGGCTAGCGGCTACAATGAGCAGTTCTTC
>many|TRBD1|TRBJ2-7|TRBV20-1
CSARARDRGSYEQYF
TGCAGTGCTAGAGCCCGGGACAGGGGATCCTACGAGCAGTACTTC
>NA|NA|TRBJ2-7|TRBV7-9
CASSLYHGTIGGEQYF
TGTGCCAGCAGCTTATACCACGGAACTATCGGAGGAGAGCAGTACTTC
>many|NA|TRBJ1-2|TRBV3-1
CASSQSDRALYPYGYTF
TGTGCCAGCAGCCAATCGGACCGGGCCCTATACCCATATGGCTACACCTTC
>NA|TRBD2|TRBJ2-3|TRBV7-2
CASSLELAGGDTQYF
TGTGCCAGCAGCTTAGAGCTAGCGGGAGGGGATACGCAGTATTTT
>few|NA|TRBJ1-5|TRBV6-1
CASSDRLGPGGYSNQPQHF
TGTGCCAGCAGTGACCGTCTGGGTCCGGGGGGATATAGCAATCAGCCCCAGCATTTT
>many|NA|TRBJ2-7|TRBV5-1
CASSSFSRDEQYF
TGCGCCAGCAGCTCTTTCTCTAGGGACGAGCAGTACTTC
>NA|TRBD2|TRBJ2-1|TRBV27
CAGRVPGLAHEQFF
TGTGCCGGCAGAGTACCGGGACTAGCCCATGAGCAGTTCTTC
>many|TRBD1|TRBJ2-1|TRBV6-1
CASSEAWTGYEQFF
TGTGCCAGCAGTGAAGCCTGGACAGGGTATGAGCAGTTCTTC
>few|TRBD1|TRBJ2-7|TRBV4-1
CASSQDRAGGIYEQYF
TGCGCCAGCAGCCAAGACCGGGCAGGGGGTATCTACGAGCAGTACTTC
>NA|NA|TRBJ2-1|TRBV24-1
CATSDAGTDREQFF
TGTGCCACCAGTGACGCCGGGACGGACAGAGAGCAGTTCTTC
>few|NA|TRBJ2-4|TRBV20-1
CSARGAGGAKNIQYF
TGCAGTGCTAGAGGAGCCGGGGGAGCCAAAAACATTCAGTACTTC
>many|NA|TRBJ2-1|TRBV3-1
CASSQAEDYPSYNEQFF
TGTGCCAGCAGCCAAGCAGAAGACTATCCCTCCTACAATGAGCAGTTCTTC
>many|NA|TRBJ2-2|TRBV11-2
CASSRNRGRYLELFF
TGTGCCAGCAGCAGGAACCGAGGAAGGTACTTGGAGCTGTTTTTT
>many|NA|TRBJ2-3|TRBV2
CASSEEGTMGTDTQYF
TGTGCCAGCAGTGAAGAAGGGACAATGGGCACAGATACGCAGTATTTT
>NA|TRBD2|TRBJ2-6|TRBV20-1
CSARVLAGLSGANVLTF
TGCAGTGCTAGAGTACTAGCGGGTCTCTCTGGGGCCAACGTCCTGACTTTC